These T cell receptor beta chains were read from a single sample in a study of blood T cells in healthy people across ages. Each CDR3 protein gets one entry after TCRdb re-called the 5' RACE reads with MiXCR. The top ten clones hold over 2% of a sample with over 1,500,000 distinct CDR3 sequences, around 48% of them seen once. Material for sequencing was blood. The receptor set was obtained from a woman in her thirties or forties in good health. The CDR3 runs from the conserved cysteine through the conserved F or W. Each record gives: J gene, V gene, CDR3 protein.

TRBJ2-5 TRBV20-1 CSARARGGGETQYF
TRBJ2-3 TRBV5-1 CASSHRSGVGTDTQYF
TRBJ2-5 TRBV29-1 CSVRSGEAQYF
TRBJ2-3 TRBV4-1 CASSQLGDMRTDTQYF
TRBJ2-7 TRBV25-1 CASSEKYRSGQGSSYEQYF
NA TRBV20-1 CSAGRRTGYNEQYF
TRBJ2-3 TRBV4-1 CASSQPLVADTQYF
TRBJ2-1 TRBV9 CASSVSQRTYNEQFF
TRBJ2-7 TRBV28 CASNPGITYEQYF
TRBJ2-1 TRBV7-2 CASSLSSAGMYNEQFF
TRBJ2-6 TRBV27 CASSSSDSPGSGANVLTF
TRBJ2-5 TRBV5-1 CASRSGQKEQYF
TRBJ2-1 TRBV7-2 CASRKRLAGGLDNEQFF
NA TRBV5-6 CASSLPKSETQYF
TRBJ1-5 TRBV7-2 CASSDRARGGHQPQHF
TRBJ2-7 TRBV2 CASRKLAGSLISYEQYF
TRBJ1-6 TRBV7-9 CASSLGGWTDSPLHF
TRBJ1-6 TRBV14 CASSHQGDGSPLHF
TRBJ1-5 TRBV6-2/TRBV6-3 CASTGYRGQRAGNQPQHF
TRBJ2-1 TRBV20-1 CSASQVLEEQFF
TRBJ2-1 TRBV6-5 CASSSTWSSYNEQFF
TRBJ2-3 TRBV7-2 CASSPDGHTQYF
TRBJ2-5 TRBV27 CASSLGRGVGETQYF
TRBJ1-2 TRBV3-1 CASSQDGRVGYGYTF
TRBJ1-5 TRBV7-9 CASSLDLYQPQHF
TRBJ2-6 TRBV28 CASSPRGQGASGANVLTF
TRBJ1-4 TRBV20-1 CSARDAPEKLFF
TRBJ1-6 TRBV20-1 CSAKTGSSYNSPLHF
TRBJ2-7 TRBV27 CASSPRQGSNYEQYF
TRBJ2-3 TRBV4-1 CASSQGGQGQGDTQYF
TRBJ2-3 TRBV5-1 CASSLAGLAGDTDTQYF
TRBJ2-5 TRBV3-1 CASSQRVQQETQYF
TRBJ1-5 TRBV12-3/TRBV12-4 CASSFWDRGHQPQHF
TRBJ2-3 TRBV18 CAGSPLPPVGTSTDTQYF
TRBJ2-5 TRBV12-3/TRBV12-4 CASSREGGGTQYF
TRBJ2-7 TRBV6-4 CASSEVPGPFYEQYF